One and the same sample provided the 18 T cell receptor beta chains below, sequenced in a study of siplizumab effects on memory and regulatory T cells (dated by TCRdb to the late 2010s). Library preparation used the immunoSEQ multiplex PCR assay. TCRdb obtained this table from immuneACCESS and retained in-frame rearrangements with V and J assigned. These tables miss some clones; where compared with another copy, unresolved V genes account for less than half of the shortfall, and the remainder is unexplained. Present in this sample are tens of thousands of clones, 88% of which were seen just once. About 1.5% of the sample belongs to the ten largest clones. Source material: Tregs sorted from blood. Receptors originate from a human donor in good health.

This sequence joins TRBV4-1 and TRBJ1-2, with D hard to call. CDR3 length: 12 amino acids. Germline-derived CDR1 and CDR2 are MGHRA and YSYEKL. Trimming stripped 3 bases from V and 4 bases from J, with 6 bases between. Written as DNA, the CDR3 is TGCGCCAGCAGCCAGGAGTCCTATGGCTACACCTTC. Translated: CASSQESYGYTF.

V usage is TRBV29-1 and J usage is TRBJ2-2; D not resolved. The V gene lost 7 bases and the J gene lost 5 bases, with 11 bases spanning the gap. This CDR3 region has 12 residues. The germline V gene has CDR1 SQVTM and CDR2 ANQGSEA. This CDR3 reads CSAGRRTGELFF. CDR3 coding DNA: TGCAGCGCCGGACGGCGGACCGGGGAGCTGTTTTTT.

The V and J genes are TRBV27 and TRBJ2-3; TRBD2 might be the D (5 bases). CDR3 size: 11 residues. Germline CDR1 reads MNHEY; CDR2 reads SMNVEV (reference sequence). V gave up 7 bases and J gave up 8 bases, with 10 bases separating them. In DNA form, the CDR3 reads TGTGCCAGCACTCTAGGGAGTACGCAGTATTTT. Its protein product is CASTLGSTQYF.

V and J are TRBV7-2 and TRBJ1-5, with 7 nucleotides matching TRBD1. J gave up 4 bases and V 4 bases, and 1 base lay outside the gene matches. This CDR3 spans 13 amino acids. Germline V gene sequence: CDR1 SGHTA, CDR2 FQGNSA. DNA for the CDR3: TGTGCCAGCAGCTGGGGACAGAATCAGCCCCAGCATTTT. It is translated as CASSWGQNQPQHF.

This chain joins TRBV28 and TRBJ1-1; no reliable D call. Germline values: CDR1 MDHEN, CDR2 SYDVKM. V lost 3 bases and J lost 6, with 5 bases in between. The CDR3 sequence is 11 residues long. Here the CDR3 DNA reads TGTGCCAGCAGTTTGGGCGCTGAAGCTTTCTTT. Encoded protein: CASSLGAEAFF. The full variable domain, its missing parts supplied by reference TRBV28 and TRBJ1-1, is DVKVTQSSRYLVKRTGEKVFLECVQDMDHENMFWYRQDPGLGLRLIYFSYDVKMKEKGDIPEGYSVSREKKERFSLILESASTNQTSMYLCASSLGAEAFFGQGTRLTVV.

The chain has TRBV7-9 and TRBJ2-1; 14 bases are shared with TRBD2. The CDR3 totals 18 residues. After removal of 4 bases from V and 4 bases from J, the junction contained 9 bases not matched to a gene. Germline lookup yields CDR1 SEHNR and CDR2 FQNEAQ (reference sequence). The CDR3 region has the DNA TGTGCCAGCAGCTCACCGGGACTAGCGGGAGTGGTTTACAATGAGCAGTTCTTC. Its translation: CASSSPGLAGVVYNEQFF. The whole variable domain, remainder taken from reference TRBV7-9 and TRBJ2-1, is DTGVSQNPRHKITKRGQNVTFRCDPISEHNRLYWYRQTLGQGPEFLTYFQNEAQLEKSRLLSDRFSAERPKGSFSTLEIQRTEQGDSAMYLCASSSPGLAGVVYNEQFFGPGTRLTVL.

In DNA, the CDR3 is TGCGCCAGCAGGACTAGCGGGAGCCAAGATACGCAGTATTTT. Protein sequence: CASRTSGSQDTQYF. The chain couples TRBV10-2 to TRBJ2-3; 12 positions match TRBD2. V dropped 6 bases and J dropped 5; count of bases not matched to a gene: 3. This CDR3 has 14 residues. Per the germline V gene, CDR1 is WSHSY and CDR2 is SAAADI.

The CDR3 loop is CASSEGPHGYTF. CDR3 nucleotide sequence: TGTGCCAGCTCAGAGGGTCCCCATGGCTACACCTTC. This sequence joins TRBV18 and TRBJ1-2; no clear D. The CDR3 spans 12 residues. The germline V gene encodes CDR1 KGHSH and CDR2 LQKENI. The germline V and J ends were trimmed by 5 bases and 6 bases, with 10 bases remaining between them.

The J gene is TRBJ1-2, the V gene TRBV29-1; D ambiguous. The V end was cut by 2 bases, the J end by 4 bases, with 5 bases between. This CDR3 is built from 11 residues. CDR1 and CDR2 (germline): SQVTM, ANQGSEA. CDR3 nucleotides: TGCAGCGTTGAACACGGCTATGGCTACACCTTC. It yields the protein CSVEHGYGYTF.

The genes are TRBV19 and TRBJ1-1; tentative D call: TRBD1 (5 bases). Trimming pared 7 bases from V and 8 bases from J, leaving 17 bases between. Germline V lookup: CDR1 LNHDA, CDR2 SQIVND (reference sequence). The CDR3 has 13 amino acids. CDR3 loop: CASTYPRGVEAFF. The DNA of the CDR3 is TGTGCCAGTACTTATCCCCGGGGGGTCGAAGCTTTCTTT.

This clone was seen more than once but under ten times. The chain has TRBV6-5 and TRBJ1-2; 10 bases are shared with TRBD1. CDR3 size: 13 residues. V shed 6 bases, J shed 6 bases, and the junction held 4 bases outside the gene matches. CDR1 and CDR2 from the germline V gene are MNHEY and SVGAGI. CDR3 in amino acids: CASRRGTGDGYTF. The CDR3 DNA follows: TGTGCCAGCAGGAGGGGGACAGGGGATGGCTACACCTTC.

This clone was observed a handful of times. V and J are TRBV27 and TRBJ1-1; TRBD1 might be the D (6 bases). CDR1 MNHEY and CDR2 SMNVEV come from the germline V gene (reference sequence). This CDR3 region has 13 residues. V lost 8 bases and J 0 bases, leaving 10 bases between the germline ends. CDR3 nucleotide sequence: TGTGCCAGCGGACGGACAGTGAACACTGAAGCTTTCTTT. Translation gives CASGRTVNTEAFF.

This chain links TRBV5-1 with TRBJ2-7; possibly TRBD1 for D (6 bases). CDR3 length equals 16 residues. Trimming took 4 bases from V and 0 from J, leaving 17 bases between them. Germline V gives CDR1 SGHRS, CDR2 YFSETQ. CDR3 DNA: TGCGCCAGCAGCCGGAGTATCGGACAGAACTCCTACGAGCAGTACTTC. Protein product: CASSRSIGQNSYEQYF. Full variable domain (missing parts from reference TRBV5-1 and TRBJ2-7): KAGVTQTPRYLIKTRGQQVTLSCSPISGHRSVSWYQQTPGQGLQFLFEYFSETQRNKGNFPGRFSGRQFSNSRSEMNVSTLELGDSALYLCASSRSIGQNSYEQYFGPGTRLTVT.

J is TRBJ2-5 and V is TRBV7-2; a possible D gene is TRBD1 (6 bases). This CDR3 contains 14 residues. In germline, CDR1 is SGHTA, CDR2 FQGNSA. Deletions cut 3 bases from V and 2 bases from J, with 10 bases between. The CDR3 is CASSLGQGQETQYF. In nucleotides, the CDR3 is TGTGCCAGCAGCTTGGGTCAGGGGCAAGAGACCCAGTACTTC.

V is TRBV12-5 and J is TRBJ1-2, with D maybe TRBD1 (5 bases). The CDR3 consists of 13 residues. V was clipped by 5 bases and J by 6 bases, with 13 bases between them. Germline V gene lookup returns CDR1 LGHNT and CDR2 FRNRAP. CDR3 nucleotide sequence: TGTGCTAGTGGTACATCAGGGCAGAATGGCTACACCTTC. This encodes CASGTSGQNGYTF.

The chain combines TRBV19 with TRBJ1-5; perhaps TRBD1 as D (5 bases). Per germline, CDR1 LNHDA and CDR2 SQIVND (reference sequence). Trimming took off 4 bases at V and 4 bases at J, with 8 bases between the two ends. This CDR3 comprises 13 residues. The chain's CDR3 is CASSRGMNQPQHF. DNA of the CDR3: TGTGCCAGTAGTAGGGGGATGAATCAGCCCCAGCATTTT.

This clone was detected only once. The V gene is TRBV18, the J gene TRBJ2-7; no firm D call. In germline, CDR1 is KGHSH, CDR2 LQKENI. Trimming shortened V by 3 bases and J by 3 bases, and 12 bases separated the two germline ends. This CDR3 spans 14 amino acids. The CDR3 DNA reads TGTGCCAGCTCACCCGTCCGGCAGAACTACGAGCAGTACTTC. Encoded protein: CASSPVRQNYEQYF.

The V and J genes are TRBV7-9 and TRBJ2-7, with D perhaps TRBD1 or TRBD2 (5 bases each). Germline values: CDR1 SEHNR, CDR2 FQNEAQ (reference sequence). This CDR3 comprises 13 residues. V was trimmed by 5 bases and J by 6 bases, leaving 14 bases between them. The DNA for the CDR3 is TGTGCCAGCAGCGGGGACGGTCAGGCCGAGCAGTACTTC. As protein: CASSGDGQAEQYF.